Shown below are 30 T cell receptor beta chains from a single sample sequenced in a study of blood T cells in healthy people across ages. Using a J-beta primer mix together with a sample-barcoded 5' primer, a second PCR was run for 7 to 11 cycles. TCRdb fed the 5' RACE reads into MiXCR, producing one record per CDR3 protein. The table lists 780,000 or so distinct CDR3 sequences, roughly 53% of them singletons, with approximately 40% in the top ten. The sample consisted of blood. These receptors all stem from a man older than 75 in good health.

The chain carries TRBV10-3 and TRBJ1-5; no clear D gene. V was clipped by 7 bases and J by 3 bases, with 16 bases between them. This CDR3 has 15 residues. Germline CDR1 reads ENHRY; CDR2 reads SYGVKD. In DNA form, the CDR3 reads TGTGCCATCACCGACGGCGGGAACGACAATCAGCCCCAGCATTTT. Translating gives CAITDGGNDNQPQHF.

The CDR3 bases are TGTGCCAGCAGTTACTCCGGACCCGGGAAATCGGGTGAAAAACTGTTTTTT. It yields the protein CASSYSGPGKSGEKLFF. The chain couples TRBV6-5 to TRBJ1-4, with D uncertain. V was shortened by 0 bases and J by 7 bases, with 18 bases between the two germline ends. From germline, CDR1 is MNHEY and CDR2 SVGAGI. This CDR3 region has 17 residues.

This sequence joins TRBV5-5 and TRBJ2-3, with TRBD1 identical over 9 bases. With V trimmed by 3 bases and J by 1 base, 6 bases remained unmatched. The germline V gene encodes CDR1 SGHKS and CDR2 YYEKEE (reference sequence). The CDR3 runs 16 residues. The chain's CDR3 is CASSSPGQGRTDTQYF. In DNA, the CDR3 is TGTGCCAGCAGCTCACCGGGACAGGGCCGCACAGATACGCAGTATTTT.

The chain links TRBV20-1 to TRBJ2-7; possible D gene TRBD2, 6 bases. The CDR3 is 16 residues long. The germline CDR1 and CDR2 sequences are DFQATT and SNEGSKA (reference sequence). V lost 0 bases, J lost 2 bases, and 17 bases lay in between. The CDR3 protein is CSARDRGSGLTYEQYF. The CDR3 nucleotides read TGCAGTGCTAGAGATCGGGGGAGCGGATTAACCTACGAGCAGTACTTC.

The V gene is TRBV5-1, the J gene TRBJ2-1; D call uncertain. This CDR3 has 12 residues. The V gene's germline CDR1 is SGHRS and CDR2 YFSETQ. The ends were cut back, 3 bases at V and 3 bases at J, with 4 bases in the middle. Here the CDR3 DNA reads TGCGCCAGCAGCTGGGACTACAATGAGCAGTTCTTC. Translating gives CASSWDYNEQFF. The whole variable domain, remainder taken from reference TRBV5-1 and TRBJ2-1, is KAGVTQTPRYLIKTRGQQVTLSCSPISGHRSVSWYQQTPGQGLQFLFEYFSETQRNKGNFPGRFSGRQFSNSRSEMNVSTLELGDSALYLCASSWDYNEQFFGPGTRLTVL.

In its sample, this clonotype was seen many times. CDR3 sequence reads: CSVDVGPNIQYF. CDR3 DNA: TGCAGCGTTGACGTGGGGCCAAACATTCAGTACTTC. The rearrangement links TRBV29-1 to TRBJ2-4; D may be TRBD1 (5 bases). The CDR3 runs to 12 residues. The V end lost 3 bases, the J end lost 6 bases, and 9 bases lay between the germline ends. Germline V lookup: CDR1 SQVTM, CDR2 ANQGSEA.

This rearrangement joins TRBV10-3 to TRBJ2-1, with TRBD2 matching over 15 bases. After removal of 2 bases from V and 7 bases from J, the junction contained 3 bases not matched to a gene. The CDR3 consists of 16 residues. Germline-derived CDR1 and CDR2 are ENHRY and SYGVKD. Here the CDR3 reads CAISEVGTSGRNEQFF. The CDR3 nucleotides are TGTGCCATCAGTGAGGTCGGGACTAGCGGGAGGAATGAGCAGTTCTTC.

V is TRBV10-3 and J is TRBJ2-1; no reliable D call. Trimming pared 6 bases from V and 10 bases from J, leaving 22 bases between. In germline, CDR1 is ENHRY, CDR2 SYGVKD. This CDR3 spans 15 amino acids. CDR3 sequence: CAIRDSYGHPGEQFF. CDR3 nucleotide sequence: TGTGCCATCAGGGATAGCTATGGGCACCCTGGAGAGCAGTTCTTC.

The V gene is TRBV25-1, the J gene TRBJ1-2, with TRBD1 identical over 8 bases. Unmatched junction bases numbered 9, after V lost 2 bases and J lost 7 bases. Germline V gene data show CDR1 as MGHDK and CDR2 as SYGVNS. The CDR3 runs to 15 residues. The CDR3 bases are TGTGCCAGCAGTGAACGGAGGCAGGGGGCGGTTGGCTACACCTTC. It codes for CASSERRQGAVGYTF.

The rearrangement links TRBV11-1 to TRBJ2-1, with 13 bases fitting TRBD2. The CDR3 extends over 18 amino acids. The junction had 8 bases not matched to a gene; V was cut back by 5 bases and J by 1 base. Germline assignment: CDR1 SGHAT and CDR2 FQDESV (reference sequence). As DNA, the CDR3 is TGTGCCAGCAGCCCCGGACTAGCGGGAGCAATTTCCTACAATGAGCAGTTCTTC. Amino acid sequence: CASSPGLAGAISYNEQFF. Based on the CDR3 plus reference TRBV11-1 and TRBJ2-1, the full variable domain is EAEVAQSPRYKITEKSQAVAFWCDPISGHATLYWYRQILGQGPELLVQFQDESVVDDSQLPKDRFSAERLKGVDSTLKIQPAELGDSAMYLCASSPGLAGAISYNEQFFGPGTRLTVL.

J is TRBJ2-1 and V is TRBV27; D might be TRBD2 (5 bases). Germline V CDR1 and CDR2: MNHEY, SMNVEV (reference sequence). This CDR3 spans 15 amino acids. The V gene lost 2 bases and the J gene lost 14 bases, with 22 bases spanning the gap. The CDR3 loop reads CASSLAVETRGWEFF. CDR3 DNA sequence: TGTGCCAGCAGTTTAGCAGTAGAGACGAGAGGGTGGGAGTTCTTC.

V usage is TRBV12-3 or TRBV12-4 and J usage is TRBJ2-7; D unclear. The better agreement between TRBJ2-5 and the DNA end casts doubt on the J call. The CDR3 has 14 amino acids. CDR3 region: CASSFGSWAETQYF. As DNA, the CDR3 is TGTGCCAGCAGTTTCGGTTCTTGGGCAGAGACCCAGTACTTC.

V and J are TRBV15 and TRBJ2-7, with 7 bases fitting TRBD1. CDR3 length: 16 residues. Germline V gene sequence: CDR1 LNHNV, CDR2 YYDKDF (reference sequence). After removal of 3 bases from V and 5 bases from J, the junction contained 13 bases not matched to a gene. Here the CDR3 reads CATSRNSGGMGNEQYF. The DNA of the CDR3 is TGTGCCACCAGCAGGAATTCAGGGGGAATGGGCAACGAGCAGTACTTC.

About this clonotype itself: A single base separates this from a much larger clone, so it may be a read error. The V gene is TRBV6-2 or TRBV6-3, the J gene TRBJ1-6; D unresolved. Germline CDR1 is MNHEY and CDR2 is SVGEGT. The CDR3 contains 14 residues. The CDR3 sequence: CASSDSRLPLGLHF. The DNA of the CDR3 is TGTGCCAGCAGTGACTCGAGACTCCCGTTGGGGCTCCACTTT.

The gene calls are TRBV12-3 or TRBV12-4 and TRBJ2-1; D uncertain. The CDR3 sequence is 13 residues long. V was clipped by 3 bases and J by 3 bases, with 6 bases between them. This CDR3 reads CASSFPYYNEQFF. CDR3 coding DNA: TGTGCCAGCAGTTTCCCCTACTACAATGAGCAGTTCTTC.

There are a few counts of this clonotype. V is TRBV15 and J is TRBJ2-7, with D unresolved. CDR3 length: 14 amino acids. CDR1 LNHNV and CDR2 YYDKDF come from the germline V gene (reference sequence). Trimming shortened V by 0 bases and J by 7 bases, and 13 bases separated the two germline ends. The CDR3 nucleotides are TGTGCCACCAGCAGAGATGCGGTTACCGGGGAGCAGTACTTC. Translating it yields CATSRDAVTGEQYF.

J is TRBJ2-5 and V is TRBV20-1, with 9 bases that match TRBD2. Germline trimming cut 6 bases from V and 11 bases from J; bases unmatched to any gene: 10. The CDR3 length is 12 residues. From germline, CDR1 is DFQATT and CDR2 SNEGSKA (reference sequence). CDR3 sequence: CSAGGLANEQYF. In nucleotides, the CDR3 is TGCAGTGCGGGGGGACTAGCCAATGAGCAGTACTTC.

The rearrangement joins TRBV7-9 to TRBJ2-7, with a tentative D call TRBD2 (6 bases). The tail of the sequence fits TRBJ2-5 better, so the J call may be wrong. There are 13 residues in the CDR3. Germline CDR1 reads SEHNR; CDR2 reads FQNEAQ (reference sequence). CDR3: CASSLGMGGTQYF. As DNA, the CDR3 is TGTGCCAGCAGCCTCGGGATGGGAGGGACCCAGTACTTC.

This clonotype has more than one count but fewer than ten. The chain joins TRBV20-1 to TRBJ1-1, with D hard to call. Trimming cost V 5 bases and J 0 bases, with 19 bases left between them. Germline lookup yields CDR1 DFQATT and CDR2 SNEGSKA (reference sequence). CDR3 length: 16 residues. This chain's CDR3 is CSAPPSLVGLNTEAFF. In DNA form, the CDR3 reads TGCAGTGCTCCTCCCTCATTGGTGGGCCTGAACACTGAAGCTTTCTTT.

The chain uses TRBV2 and TRBJ2-7; D is possibly TRBD2 (6 bases). The CDR3 sequence is 12 residues long. From germline, CDR1 is SNHLY and CDR2 FYNNEI. The V and J ends lost 3 bases and 6 bases respectively, with 9 bases between them. The CDR3 sequence: CASSEEGLEQYF. The CDR3 DNA sequence: TGTGCCAGCAGTGAGGAGGGCCTCGAGCAGTACTTC.

This clonotype appeared a few times. This chain uses TRBV7-3 with TRBJ2-2, with a tentative D call TRBD1 (6 bases). The V gene lost 5 bases and the J gene lost 4 bases, with 14 bases spanning the gap. The CDR3 runs 15 residues. Germline values: CDR1 SGHTA, CDR2 FQGTGA. CDR3 sequence: CASSPQDSPTGELFF. DNA of the CDR3: TGTGCCAGCAGCCCACAGGACAGCCCCACCGGGGAGCTGTTTTTT.

The genes are TRBV28 and TRBJ2-7; D tentatively reads TRBD1 or TRBD2 (5 bases each). The CDR3 totals 13 residues. Germline lookup yields CDR1 MDHEN and CDR2 SYDVKM. V was cut by 4 bases and J by 7 bases, with 14 bases left in between. The CDR3 DNA reads TGTGCCAGCAGTTCCCCCGGGGCTGGAGAGCAGTACTTC. Protein sequence: CASSSPGAGEQYF.

Here the CDR3 reads CASRNLGSWGIEDYGYTF. The CDR3 nucleotides read TGTGCCAGCCGAAATTTGGGATCCTGGGGGATAGAAGACTATGGCTACACCTTC. The chain carries TRBV6-1 and TRBJ1-2; possible D gene TRBD1, 5 bases. V was shortened by 8 bases and J by 3 bases, with 28 bases between the two germline ends. The CDR3 has 18 residues. Germline-derived CDR1 and CDR2 are MNHNS and SASEGT.

The CDR3 nucleotides read TGTGCCAGCAGCCCGGACAGGGATCAGAGCAATCAGCCCCAGCATTTT. Protein product: CASSPDRDQSNQPQHF. J is TRBJ1-5 and V is TRBV6-1; the match to TRBD1 covers 8 bases. Germline V CDR1 and CDR2: MNHNS, SASEGT. CDR3 length equals 16 residues. The junction had 8 bases not matched to a gene; V was cut back by 6 bases and J by 1 base.

The chain carries TRBV12-3 or TRBV12-4 and TRBJ2-1; 8 nucleotides line up with TRBD2. The CDR3 spans 16 residues. V gave up 5 bases and J gave up 3 bases; unmatched junction bases: 9. This chain's CDR3 is CASSHPAAGVYNEQFF. CDR3 coding DNA: TGTGCCAGCAGTCACCCGGCAGCGGGGGTCTACAATGAGCAGTTCTTC.

Regarding this clonotype: The junction does not match germline at one end; this may be a read error. This rearrangement joins TRBV2 to TRBJ2-1; possibly TRBD2 for D (6 bases). Germline CDR1 SNHLY, CDR2 FYNNEI. The CDR3 is 16 residues long. In DNA form, the CDR3 reads TGTGCCAGCAGCGCTGAGGGACTGAGCTCCTACAGTGAGCAGTTCTTC. Its protein product is CASSAEGLSSYSEQFF.

V is TRBV20-1 and J is TRBJ2-7; 13 bases are a match to TRBD2. Losses at the gene ends were 6 bases for V and 6 bases for J; bases not matched to a gene: 11. The germline V gene encodes CDR1 DFQATT and CDR2 SNEGSKA (reference sequence). This CDR3 is 15 amino acids long. The CDR3 DNA reads as TGCAGTGCGACCCAACTAGCGGGAGGGCCGGGCGAGCAGTACTTC. Its translation is CSATQLAGGPGEQYF.

This clonotype came up a few times. The rearrangement links TRBV5-5 to TRBJ1-2, with 8 bases aligning to TRBD1. The CDR3 length is 14 residues. Germline V gene data show CDR1 as SGHKS and CDR2 as YYEKEE (reference sequence). V lost 6 bases and J lost 5; bases outside the gene matches: 9. This chain's CDR3 is CASTPDQGAYGYTF. The CDR3 region has the DNA TGTGCCAGCACCCCGGACCAGGGGGCGTATGGCTACACCTTC.

J is TRBJ2-5 and V is TRBV29-1; D tentatively reads TRBD1 or TRBD2 (5 bases each). The germline V and J ends were trimmed by 6 bases and 4 bases, with 21 bases remaining between them. CDR3 length: 15 residues. CDR1 is SQVTM and CDR2 is ANQGSEA in the germline V gene. CDR3 residues: CSVPSAGTWGETQYF. As DNA, the CDR3 is TGCAGCGTCCCTAGTGCCGGGACGTGGGGAGAGACCCAGTACTTC.

V and J are TRBV10-3 and TRBJ1-4; D is perhaps TRBD1 (6 bases). Between the trimmed V and J ends, which lost 3 bases and 13 bases, there was a span of 15 bases. Germline V lookup: CDR1 ENHRY, CDR2 SYGVKD. The CDR3 length is 13 residues. CDR3 amino acids: CAISDPGAGLLFF. CDR3 DNA sequence: TGTGCCATCAGTGACCCGGGGGCAGGGTTACTGTTTTTT.